This entry lists 16 T cell receptor beta chains sequenced from one sample in a study of T-cell reconstitution after alpha-beta-depleted transplantation in children. The library targeted TCRbeta and was prepared with unique molecular identifiers. TCRdb redid the calling of the PCR reads with MiXCR, one entry per CDR3 protein. Of some 600,000 distinct CDR3 sequences in the sample, 13% were seen once. Sequenced material: PBMCs, mostly from graft donor cells, taken 360 days after TCRalphabeta/CD19-depleted stem cell transplant. The receptors shown here come from a male patient under 18 who had a stem cell transplant for acute myeloid leukemia, so the T cells may come from the graft donor.

This clonotype was recorded many times. The chain uses TRBV10-3 and TRBJ2-2, with 12 bases lining up with TRBD2. CDR3 size: 15 residues. V lost 7 bases, J lost 6 bases, and 6 bases stayed unmatched. Germline V gives CDR1 ENHRY, CDR2 SYGVKD. CDR3 bases: TGTGCCATCAAAAGGACTAGCGGGATCGCCGGGGAGCTGTTTTTT. It encodes CAIKRTSGIAGELFF.

The V gene is TRBV29-1, the J gene TRBJ2-2, with 8 nucleotides matching TRBD2. Germline CDR1 SQVTM, CDR2 ANQGSEA. The CDR3 has 17 amino acids. Unmatched junction bases numbered 16, after V lost 5 bases and J lost 5 bases. CDR3 sequence (DNA): TGCAGCGTTCACCAGGTGCGGGGAGCGGGAGTTACCGGGGAGCTGTTTTTT. Translation: CSVHQVRGAGVTGELFF.

V is TRBV7-6 and J is TRBJ2-3; maybe TRBD1 (6 bases). Trimming removed 5 bases at V and 5 bases at J, with 23 bases between. Germline assignment: CDR1 SGHVS and CDR2 FNYEAQ. The CDR3 runs 17 residues. The CDR3 protein is CASSPVVQGIGIDTQYF. The CDR3 DNA sequence: TGTGCCAGCAGCCCCGTGGTTCAGGGGATCGGCATAGATACGCAGTATTTT.

The CDR3 loop is CSVGANMGNTIYF. CDR3 in DNA: TGCAGCGTTGGTGCTAATATGGGAAACACCATATATTTT. This rearrangement joins TRBV29-1 to TRBJ1-3; D is ambiguous. The CDR3 is 13 amino acids. The V end was cut by 4 bases, the J end by 4 bases, with 11 bases between. Germline-derived CDR1 and CDR2 are SQVTM and ANQGSEA.

In its sample, this clonotype was seen a few times. The chain is built from TRBV11-2 and TRBJ2-1; 12 nucleotides align to TRBD2. J was trimmed by 9 bases and V by 7 bases; bases with no gene match: 16. Per the germline V gene, CDR1 is SGHAT and CDR2 is FQNNGV. The CDR3 consists of 17 residues. The CDR3 protein is CASNRQPLAGGMAEQFF. CDR3 DNA: TGTGCCAGCAACCGACAACCCCTAGCGGGGGGGATGGCTGAGCAGTTCTTC.

This clonotype has at least ten counts. V and J are TRBV12-3 or TRBV12-4 and TRBJ2-3; 7 bases line up with TRBD1. With V trimmed by 9 bases and J by 2 bases, 8 bases remained unmatched. The CDR3 extends over 14 amino acids. The CDR3: CASSADRPTDTQYF. DNA of the CDR3: TGTGCCAGTTCAGCGGACAGGCCCACAGATACGCAGTATTTT.

This clonotype was picked up many times. This chain joins TRBV10-3 and TRBJ2-3; no firm D call. Trimming shortened V by 6 bases and J by 1 base, and 5 bases separated the two germline ends. CDR1 ENHRY and CDR2 SYGVKD come from the germline V gene. The CDR3 has 12 amino acids. CDR3 in DNA: TGTGCCATCAGCCAGGGCACAGATACGCAGTATTTT. Its translation: CAISQGTDTQYF.

The gene calls are TRBV7-2 and TRBJ2-7; 7 positions agree with TRBD2. V trimming: 4 bases; J trimming: 2 bases; junction bases outside the gene matches: 11. The CDR3 is 16 residues long. Germline V CDR1 and CDR2: SGHTA, FQGNSA. CDR3 coding DNA: TGTGCCAGCAGCTGGGTCGGGGAGGGAGCTCCCTACGAGCAGTACTTC. It specifies CASSWVGEGAPYEQYF.

About this clonotype: One end of the junction fails to match germline, which may point to a read error. This chain connects TRBV7-7 to TRBJ2-7, with D hard to call. The germline CDR1 and CDR2 sequences are SSHAT and FNYEAQ (reference sequence). This CDR3 is 15 amino acids long. The CDR3 here is CASSLEQGFSYEQYF. CDR3 DNA: TGTGCTAGCAGCTTAGAACAAGGTTTCTCCTACGAGCAGTACTTC.

For the CDR3, the DNA is TGTGCCACCGTCTTTGTCCGGGGGGCGGCTCGCGAGCAGTACTTC. It codes for CATVFVRGAAREQYF. This chain uses TRBV2 with TRBJ2-7; possible D gene TRBD2, 7 bases. CDR1 and CDR2 (germline): SNHLY, FYNNEI. The CDR3 is made up of 15 amino acids. V was trimmed by 10 bases and J by 6 bases, leaving 25 bases between them.

On this clonotype itself: A read error is possible here, since a much larger clone lies one base away. DNA for the CDR3: TGCAGCGTCACCGGGACGCTGACCTACGAGGAGTACTTC. Translating it yields CSVTGTLTYEEYF. The gene calls are TRBV29-1 and TRBJ2-7; D might be TRBD1 or TRBD2, each matching 5 bases. The CDR3 runs 13 residues. Per the germline V gene, CDR1 is SQVTM and CDR2 is ANQGSEA.

This clonotype was picked up a small number of times. The chain recombines TRBV18 with TRBJ2-2; tentative D call: TRBD1 (6 bases). Trimming left V 2 bases short and J 8 bases short, with 12 bases between. The germline V gene has CDR1 KGHSH and CDR2 LQKENI. The CDR3 covers 14 residues. The CDR3 region is CASSPTSGQGELFF. The CDR3 nucleotides are TGTGCCAGCTCACCAACTTCAGGACAGGGGGAGCTGTTTTTT.

This clonotype appeared many times. The chain couples TRBV7-6 to TRBJ2-1; tentatively, D is TRBD1 (5 bases). The V gene lost 1 base and the J gene lost 4 bases, with 8 bases spanning the gap. The CDR3 extends over 14 amino acids. Germline assignment: CDR1 SGHVS and CDR2 FNYEAQ. The CDR3 nucleotides are TGTGCCAGCAGCTTAGGGGCAGGGTACAATGAGCAGTTCTTC. This translates into CASSLGAGYNEQFF. Together with reference TRBV7-6 and TRBJ2-1, the CDR3 gives the full variable domain: GAGVSQSPRYKVTKRGQDVALRCDPISGHVSLYWYRQALGQGPEFLTYFNYEAQQDKSGLPNDRFSAERPEGSISTLTIQRTEQRDSAMYRCASSLGAGYNEQFFGPGTRLTVL.

This clonotype was observed at least ten times. The rearrangement uses TRBV9 and TRBJ2-2, with 7 bases aligning to TRBD1. The CDR3 consists of 15 residues. Germline V gene sequence: CDR1 SGDLS, CDR2 YYNGEE. Germline trimming cut 4 bases from V and 7 bases from J; bases unmatched to any gene: 10. Here the CDR3 reads CASSSGTVSHGELFF. The DNA of the CDR3 is TGTGCCAGCAGCTCCGGGACAGTTTCCCACGGGGAGCTGTTTTTT.

The CDR3 reads CARQGRALSSYNEQFF. The CDR3 coding sequence is TGTGCCAGACAGGGCAGAGCGTTAAGCTCCTACAATGAGCAGTTCTTC. The genes are TRBV12-3 or TRBV12-4 and TRBJ2-1; a possible D gene is TRBD1 (6 bases). The CDR3 has 16 amino acids. Trimming stripped 9 bases from V and 0 bases from J, with 18 bases between.

This clonotype has a handful of counts. The chain joins TRBV7-8 to TRBJ2-1; 14 nucleotides line up with TRBD2. Germline assignment: CDR1 SGHVS and CDR2 FQNEAQ. V lost 1 base and J lost 7; bases outside the gene matches: 6. This CDR3 contains 17 residues. CDR3 in amino acids: CASSLGTGLAGANEQFF. DNA for the CDR3: TGTGCCAGCAGCTTAGGGACGGGACTAGCGGGAGCAAATGAGCAGTTCTTC. Filled out from reference TRBV7-8 and TRBJ2-1, the complete variable domain reads GAGVSQSPRYKVAKRGQDVALRCDPISGHVSLFWYQQALGQGPEFLTYFQNEAQLDKSGLPSDRFFAERPEGSVSTLKIQRTQQEDSAVYLCASSLGTGLAGANEQFFGPGTRLTVL.